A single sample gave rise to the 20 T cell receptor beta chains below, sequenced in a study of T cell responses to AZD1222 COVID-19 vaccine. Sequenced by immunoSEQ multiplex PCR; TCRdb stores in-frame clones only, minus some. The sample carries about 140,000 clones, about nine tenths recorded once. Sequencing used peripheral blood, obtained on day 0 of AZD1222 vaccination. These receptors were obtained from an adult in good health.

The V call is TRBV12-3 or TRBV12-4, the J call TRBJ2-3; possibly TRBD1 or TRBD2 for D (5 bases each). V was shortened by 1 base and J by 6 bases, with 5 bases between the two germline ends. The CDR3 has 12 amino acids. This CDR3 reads CASSLGGDTQYF. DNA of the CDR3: TGTGCCAGCAGTTTAGGGGGGGATACGCAGTATTTT.

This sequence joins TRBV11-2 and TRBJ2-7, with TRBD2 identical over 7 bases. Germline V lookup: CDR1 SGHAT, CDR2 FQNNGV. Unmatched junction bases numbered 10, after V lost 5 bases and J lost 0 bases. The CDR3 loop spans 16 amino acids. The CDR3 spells CASSARSGRDSYEQYF. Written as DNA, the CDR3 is TGTGCCAGCAGCGCACGATCAGGGAGGGACTCCTACGAGCAGTACTTC.

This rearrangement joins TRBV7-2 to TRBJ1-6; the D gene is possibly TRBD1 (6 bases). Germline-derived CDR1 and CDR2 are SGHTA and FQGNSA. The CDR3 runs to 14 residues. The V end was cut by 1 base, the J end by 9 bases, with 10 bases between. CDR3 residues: CASSLDRVTSPLHF. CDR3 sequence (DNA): TGTGCCAGCAGCTTAGACAGGGTCACTTCACCCCTCCACTTT.

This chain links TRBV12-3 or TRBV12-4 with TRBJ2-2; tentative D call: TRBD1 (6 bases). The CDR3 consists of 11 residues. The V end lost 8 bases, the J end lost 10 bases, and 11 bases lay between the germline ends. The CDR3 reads CASASGVELFF. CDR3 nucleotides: TGTGCCAGCGCATCAGGGGTGGAGCTGTTTTTT.

In nucleotides, the CDR3 is TGTGCCAGCAGCGTAGAGATGGGGCTAGGAAACACCATATATTTT. Translation: CASSVEMGLGNTIYF. The rearrangement links TRBV9 to TRBJ1-3; possibly TRBD1 for D (5 bases). CDR3 length: 15 residues. V was trimmed by 0 bases and J by 4 bases, leaving 11 bases between them. CDR1 SGDLS and CDR2 YYNGEE come from the germline V gene.

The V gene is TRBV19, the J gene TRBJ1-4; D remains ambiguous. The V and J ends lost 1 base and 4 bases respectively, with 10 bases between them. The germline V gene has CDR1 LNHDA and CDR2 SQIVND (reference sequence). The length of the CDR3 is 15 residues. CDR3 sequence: CASSIVPRINEKLFF. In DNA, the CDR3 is TGTGCCAGTAGTATAGTACCCCGGATTAATGAAAAACTGTTTTTT.

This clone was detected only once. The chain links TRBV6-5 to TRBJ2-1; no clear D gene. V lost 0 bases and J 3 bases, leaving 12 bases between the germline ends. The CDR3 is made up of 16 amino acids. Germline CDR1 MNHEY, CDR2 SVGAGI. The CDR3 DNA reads TGTGCCAGCAGTTACTCGCCCGACGGCGGCTACAATGAGCAGTTCTTC. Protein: CASSYSPDGGYNEQFF.

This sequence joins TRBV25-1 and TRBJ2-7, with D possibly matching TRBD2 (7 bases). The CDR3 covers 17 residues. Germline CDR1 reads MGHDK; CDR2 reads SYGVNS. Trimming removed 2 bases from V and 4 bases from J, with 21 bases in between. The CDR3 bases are TGTGCCAGCAGTGAAGGGGGGGCAGGGGCTGGATTATACGAGCAGTACTTC. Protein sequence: CASSEGGAGAGLYEQYF.

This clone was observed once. CDR3 nucleotide sequence: TGTGCCAGCAGCTCCCCCCCCGGGACACATATGTGGGGAGACACCGGGGAGCTGTTTTTT. It codes for CASSSPPGTHMWGDTGELFF. J is TRBJ2-2 and V is TRBV5-4; possible D gene TRBD1, 6 bases. The CDR3 loop spans 20 amino acids. Germline V CDR1 and CDR2: SGHNT, YYREEE (reference sequence). Trimming removed 3 bases at V and 3 bases at J, with 27 bases between.

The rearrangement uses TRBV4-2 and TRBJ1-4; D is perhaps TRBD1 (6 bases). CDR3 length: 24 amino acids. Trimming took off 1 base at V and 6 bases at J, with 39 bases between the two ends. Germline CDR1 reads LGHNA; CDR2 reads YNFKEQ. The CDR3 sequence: CASSQVGGRQGEPLSSRVYEKLFF. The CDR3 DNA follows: TGTGCCAGCAGCCAAGTGGGGGGGCGGCAGGGCGAGCCCTTGAGTTCTCGCGTTTATGAAAAACTGTTTTTT.

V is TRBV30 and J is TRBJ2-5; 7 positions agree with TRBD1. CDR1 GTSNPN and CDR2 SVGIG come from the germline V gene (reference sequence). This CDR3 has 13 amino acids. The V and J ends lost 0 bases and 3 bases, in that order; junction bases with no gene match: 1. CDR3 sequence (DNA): TGTGCCTGGAGTGTGGGACAGAAAGAGACCCAGTACTTC. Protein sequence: CAWSVGQKETQYF.

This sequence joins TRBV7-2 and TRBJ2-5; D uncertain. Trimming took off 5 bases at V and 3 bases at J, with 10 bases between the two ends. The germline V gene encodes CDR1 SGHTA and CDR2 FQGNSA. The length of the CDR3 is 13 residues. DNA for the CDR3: TGTGCCAGCAGCAACAACAGAGAAGAGACCCAGTACTTC. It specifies CASSNNREETQYF.

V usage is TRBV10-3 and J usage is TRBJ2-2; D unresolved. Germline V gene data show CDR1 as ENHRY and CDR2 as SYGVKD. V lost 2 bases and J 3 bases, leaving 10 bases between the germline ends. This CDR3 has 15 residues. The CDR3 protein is CAISERAGDTGELFF. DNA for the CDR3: TGTGCCATCAGTGAGCGTGCAGGTGACACCGGGGAGCTGTTTTTT.

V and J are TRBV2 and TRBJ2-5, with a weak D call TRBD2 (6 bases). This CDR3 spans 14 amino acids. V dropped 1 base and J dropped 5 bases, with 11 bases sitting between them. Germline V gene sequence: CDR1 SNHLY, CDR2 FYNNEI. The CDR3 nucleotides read TGTGCCAGCAGTGAAGAGGTGGGGGGTGAGACCCAGTACTTC. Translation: CASSEEVGGETQYF.

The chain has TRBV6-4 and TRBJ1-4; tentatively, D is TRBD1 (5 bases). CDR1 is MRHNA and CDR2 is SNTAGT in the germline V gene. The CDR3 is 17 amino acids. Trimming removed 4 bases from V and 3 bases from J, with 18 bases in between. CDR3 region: CASSVTGYRAPNEKLFF. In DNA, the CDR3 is TGTGCCAGCAGTGTAACAGGCTATCGAGCCCCTAATGAAAAACTGTTTTTT.

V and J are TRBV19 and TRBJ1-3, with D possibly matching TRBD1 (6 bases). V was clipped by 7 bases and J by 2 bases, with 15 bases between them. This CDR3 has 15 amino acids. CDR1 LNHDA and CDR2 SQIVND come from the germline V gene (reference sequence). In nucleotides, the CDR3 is TGTGCCAGTATTACGTCAGGGGCCCCTGGAAACACCATATATTTT. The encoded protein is CASITSGAPGNTIYF.

The CDR3 DNA reads TGCAGCGCCCGGGACGGTGGCGGTGAGCAGTTCTTC. Its protein product is CSARDGGGEQFF. The rearrangement uses TRBV29-1 and TRBJ2-1; D may be TRBD1 or TRBD2 (5 bases each). CDR3 length equals 12 residues. CDR1 is SQVTM, CDR2 ANQGSEA, per germline. V lost 7 bases and J 9 bases, leaving 16 bases between the germline ends.

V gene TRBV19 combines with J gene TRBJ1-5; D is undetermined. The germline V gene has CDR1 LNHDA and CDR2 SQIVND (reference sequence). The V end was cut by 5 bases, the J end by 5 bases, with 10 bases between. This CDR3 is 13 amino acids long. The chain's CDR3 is CASSPNRDQPQHF. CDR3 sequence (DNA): TGTGCCAGTAGTCCAAACAGAGATCAGCCCCAGCATTTT.

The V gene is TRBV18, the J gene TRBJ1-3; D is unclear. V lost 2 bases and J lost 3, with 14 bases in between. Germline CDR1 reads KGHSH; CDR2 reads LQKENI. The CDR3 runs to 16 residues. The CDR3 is CASSPITEDSGNTIYF. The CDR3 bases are TGTGCCAGCTCACCAATAACAGAAGATAGTGGAAACACCATATATTTT.

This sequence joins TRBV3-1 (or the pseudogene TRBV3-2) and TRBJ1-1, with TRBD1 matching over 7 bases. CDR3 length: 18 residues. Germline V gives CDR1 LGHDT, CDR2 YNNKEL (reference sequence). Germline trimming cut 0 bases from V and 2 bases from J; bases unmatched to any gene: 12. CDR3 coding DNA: TGTGCCAGCAGCCAAGAGGGCGCCTTCAGGGGGTTCAACACTGAAGCTTTCTTT. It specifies CASSQEGAFRGFNTEAFF.